This T cell receptor (beta chain) came from a study of shared clonotypes between healthy human individuals. Clones were sequenced by immunoSEQ multiplex PCR, and TCRdb holds only the in-frame ones, with some missing. The table shows a few million clones, with around 94% occurring only once. V was clipped by 1 base and J by 0 bases, with 5 bases between them. This CDR3 comprises 15 residues. The germline V gene encodes CDR1 SGHNT and CDR2 YYREEE (reference sequence). The sequencing sample was made of naive CD4+ T cells sorted from blood. Subset of the sample: CD45RA+ positively selected. The V gene is TRBV5-4, the J gene TRBJ2-6; no firm D call. The sequence was obtained from a man younger than 30 in good health. CDR3: CASSLMVSGANVLTF. As DNA, the CDR3 is TGTGCCAGCAGCTTGATGGTCTCTGGGGCCAACGTCCTGACTTTC. Together with reference TRBV5-4 and TRBJ2-6, the CDR3 gives the full variable domain: ETGVTQSPTHLIKTRGQQVTLRCSSQSGHNTVSWYQQALGQGPQFIFQYYREEENGRGNFPPRFSGLQFPNYSSELNVNALELDDSALYLCASSLMVSGANVLTFGAGSRLTVL.